This TCR beta chain stems from a study of T cell changes during pregnancy in multiple sclerosis. Here immunoSEQ multiplex PCR was the method, and the copy in TCRdb shows in-frame clones only, minus some. Among 42,000 or so clones listed, around 90% were seen once. This CDR3 has 12 amino acids. Between the trimmed V and J ends, which lost 3 bases and 3 bases, there was a span of 4 bases. CDR1 SGDLS and CDR2 YYNGEE come from the germline V gene. The source is a female donor with multiple sclerosis, enrolled in a pregnancy study. The source material was CD4+ T cells from peripheral blood mononuclear cells, sampled after pregnancy. The V and J genes are TRBV9 and TRBJ2-1; D gene ambiguous. CDR3 amino acids: CASSESYNEQFF. CDR3 nucleotides: TGTGCCAGCAGCGAGAGCTACAATGAGCAGTTCTTC.